The rows below give T cell receptor beta chains drawn from one sample of a study of blood T cell repertoires in COVID-19. Measured with immunoSEQ multiplex PCR; TCRdb has only the in-frame clones, and not every one. The data show some 300,000 clones, approximately 90% seen once. The source material was PBMCs or T cells enriched from blood (not recorded which). Source of these receptors: a woman aged 55-69 years in a cohort exposed to, infected with or recovered from COVID-19 (not recorded which). Each CDR3 is given with its conserved first and last residue. A D gene is named only where the DNA matches it firmly. Only part of the rows carry a size: once, few, many, or a class if the clone is expanded.

J gene | CDR3 length | D gene | clone size | V gene | CDR3 DNA | CDR3 protein
TRBJ2-1 | 13 | TRBD2 | NA | TRBV6-2/TRBV6-3 | TGTGCCAGCAGTCCGGGACTACTTAATGAGCAGTTCTTC | CASSPGLLNEQFF
TRBJ1-2 | 17 | TRBD1 | NA | TRBV27 | TGTGCCAGCAGTTCGCTGGGACAGGGGGCAGGGGTATATGGCTACACCTTC | CASSSLGQGAGVYGYTF
TRBJ1-4 | 15 | NA | NA | TRBV7-2 | TGTGCCAGCAGCTTAGAGCTTGCAACTAATGAAAAACTGTTTTTT | CASSLELATNEKLFF
TRBJ2-1 | 17 | TRBD2 | NA | TRBV7-9 | TGTGCCAGCAGCCCAGGGTCTAGCGGGAGGGATTACAATGAGCAGTTCTTC | CASSPGSSGRDYNEQFF
TRBJ2-7 | 14 | NA | NA | TRBV7-9 | TGTGCCAGCAGCCCAAACCTCCCTCCTAGGGAGCAGTACTTC | CASSPNLPPREQYF
TRBJ2-3 | 16 | TRBD2 | once | TRBV9 | TGTGCCAGCAGAGAGCGACTAGCGGGATGGACAGATACGCAGTATTTT | CASRERLAGWTDTQYF
TRBJ1-6 | 19 | NA | NA | TRBV12-2 | TGTGCAAGTCGCTTAGCGGGAGGCAGATCCAAGGTCTATAATTCACCCCTCCACTTT | CASRLAGGRSKVYNSPLHF
TRBJ1-2 | 12 | NA | NA | TRBV24-1 | TGTGCCACCAGTACAGGCCACTATGGCTACACCTTC | CATSTGHYGYTF
TRBJ2-2 | 18 | TRBD2 | NA | TRBV30 | TGTGCCTGGAGTGCCCACCGGACTAGCGGGAGTGAGGCCGGGGAGCTGTTTTTT | CAWSAHRTSGSEAGELFF
TRBJ2-3 | 16 | NA | NA | TRBV7-2 | TGTGCCAGCAGCTCGCGCCCGGGAGAGACGGCTTATACGCAGTATTTT | CASSSRPGETAYTQYF
TRBJ1-4 | 16 | NA | NA | TRBV24-1 | TGTGCCACCAGTGATGGAGGAAGAACAACTAATGAAAAACTGTTTTTT | CATSDGGRTTNEKLFF
TRBJ1-2 | 14 | NA | NA | TRBV3-1/TRBV3-2 | TGTGCCAGCAGCCAAGAACCCCGGACAGATGGCTACACCTTC | CASSQEPRTDGYTF
TRBJ1-6 | 15 | TRBD1 | NA | TRBV5-8 | TGTGCCAGCCTCCGGGACAGCAGTTATAATTCACCCCTCCACTTT | CASLRDSSYNSPLHF
TRBJ2-7 | 14 | NA | NA | TRBV30 | TGTGCCTGGAGTGTACTAACAGGTCGGCGGGAGCAGTACTTC | CAWSVLTGRREQYF
TRBJ1-4 | 16 | NA | NA | TRBV7-6 | TGTGCCAGCAGCTCCAACAGCGGGGCCCGGGGTGAAAAACTGTTTTTT | CASSSNSGARGEKLFF
TRBJ2-1 | 17 | TRBD2 | NA | TRBV18 | TGTGCCAGCTCACCCGGTACTAGCGAGCGTGCCTACAATGAGCAGTTCTTC | CASSPGTSERAYNEQFF
TRBJ1-1 | 15 | NA | once | TRBV7-2 | TGTGCCAGCAGCTTAGCGCGGGGGATGAACACTGAAGCTTTCTTT | CASSLARGMNTEAFF
TRBJ1-4 | 14 | TRBD1 | NA | TRBV6-5 | TGTGCCAGCAGTAGACAGGGGCCTAGTGAAAAACTGTTTTTT | CASSRQGPSEKLFF
TRBJ1-2 | 13 | NA | NA | TRBV28 | TGTGCCAGCCAACCCGGCGGGCTCTATGGCTACACCTTC | CASQPGGLYGYTF
TRBJ1-5 | 15 | NA | NA | TRBV27 | TGTGCCAGCGCCTCGGGGGGGGGTAGAGATCAGCCCCAGCATTTT | CASASGGGRDQPQHF
TRBJ2-1 | 19 | TRBD2 | NA | TRBV10-1 | TGCGCCAGCAGTGGGACCCTAGCGGGAGGGCCCCCATCCTACAATGAGCAGTTCTTC | CASSGTLAGGPPSYNEQFF
TRBJ1-4 | 15 | NA | NA | TRBV25-1 | TGTGCCAGCAGTGAATACGGCAGGGGTGGAGAAAAACTGTTTTTT | CASSEYGRGGEKLFF
TRBJ2-2 | 15 | NA | NA | TRBV30 | TGTGCCTGGAGCTCTCCGGGAGTACCAACCGGGGAGCTGTTTTTT | CAWSSPGVPTGELFF
TRBJ2-7 | 14 | TRBD1 | once | TRBV10-3 | TGTGCCATCAGAGTCGACAGGGGCACCTACGAGCAGTACTTC | CAIRVDRGTYEQYF
TRBJ2-7 | 14 | NA | NA | TRBV5-1 | TGCGCCAGCAGCTTGACAGGTCGTACCTACGAGCAGTACTTC | CASSLTGRTYEQYF
TRBJ1-1 | 16 | NA | NA | TRBV7-3 | TGTGCCAGCAGCACCGGACGCCCGCGGGGTATCACTGAAGCTTTCTTT | CASSTGRPRGITEAFF
TRBJ2-5 | 16 | TRBD1 | NA | TRBV19 | TGTGCCAGTAGTGACTCACAGGGGCCCCTCAGAGAGACCCAGTACTTC | CASSDSQGPLRETQYF
TRBJ2-7 | 17 | TRBD1 | NA | TRBV7-8 | TGTGCCAGCAGCTTAGCGAGGGGCGGACAGGGGGCGGGAGAGCAGTACTTC | CASSLARGGQGAGEQYF
TRBJ2-7 | 17 | TRBD2 | NA | TRBV5-6 | TGTGCCAGCAGCCCCCCCTATGGGGGACTAGCGGCCTACGAGCAGTACTTC | CASSPPYGGLAAYEQYF
TRBJ1-5 | 13 | TRBD1 | NA | TRBV7-2 | TGTGCCAGCGGGCAACAGGGGAATCAGCCCCAGCATTTT | CASGQQGNQPQHF
TRBJ2-7 | 14 | NA | NA | TRBV11-2 | TGTGCCAGCAGCCCATCTACAGGGTCCTACGAGCAGTACTTC | CASSPSTGSYEQYF
TRBJ2-3 | 13 | TRBD2 | NA | TRBV27 | TGTGCCAGCGGAAACCCTAGCGGAGATACGCAGTATTTT | CASGNPSGDTQYF
TRBJ1-3 | 15 | NA | NA | TRBV6-1 | TGTGCCAGCAGTGAAGGACTCAACTCTGGAAACACCATATATTTT | CASSEGLNSGNTIYF
TRBJ2-7 | 14 | NA | once | TRBV7-3 | TGTGCCAGCAGTCTAAACCGGGACAACTACGAGCAGTACTTC | CASSLNRDNYEQYF
TRBJ2-3 | 14 | TRBD2 | NA | TRBV6-2/TRBV6-3 | TGTGCCAGCAGCTCAGGACTAGCGGGAGGCACGCAGTATTTT | CASSSGLAGGTQYF
TRBJ2-7 | 16 | NA | NA | TRBV5-4 | TGTGCCAGCAGCCGAGGGGGGGGCCAACTTACCTACGAGCAGTACTTC | CASSRGGGQLTYEQYF
TRBJ2-3 | 15 | TRBD2 | NA | TRBV5-1 | TGCGCCAGCAGCTTAGGCGGGAGGGCCCCAGATACGCAGTATTTT | CASSLGGRAPDTQYF
TRBJ1-1 | 12 | NA | NA | TRBV7-9 | TGTGCCAGCAGCTCAAAACCGGCTGAAGCTTTCTTT | CASSSKPAEAFF
TRBJ1-6 | 16 | TRBD1 | NA | TRBV6-1 | TGTGCCAGCAGTGAAGAGTGGACAGGGCCATATTCACCCCTCCACTTT | CASSEEWTGPYSPLHF
TRBJ2-7 | 12 | NA | NA | TRBV2 | TGTGCCAGCAGTGAAGATTTGGGGGAGGAGTACTTC | CASSEDLGEEYF
TRBJ2-3 | 13 | TRBD2 | NA | TRBV2 | TGTGCCAGCAGTGAGACTAGCCCAGATACGCAGTATTTT | CASSETSPDTQYF